This is a list of T cell receptor beta chains from one sample in a study of response to subunit inactivated influenza vaccine. Each CDR3 protein gets one entry after TCRdb re-called the RT-PCR reads with MiXCR. The sample contains hundreds of thousands of distinct CDR3 sequences, around 8% of which appear only once. The sequencing used PBMCs from blood, collected less than 30 months after vaccination. The receptors here all came from a man between 45 and 75 years old who received an inactivated influenza vaccine. The CDR3 runs from the conserved cysteine through the conserved F or W. The D gene is left open where the match is weak. The listing skips clone size in some rows; elsewhere it reads once, few, many or a size class.

size: -; D: -; J: TRBJ2-5; V: TRBV28; DNA: TGTGCCAGCAGCACCGCCCGGTACCAAGAGACCCAGTACTTC; CDR3: CASSTARYQETQYF
size: once; D: -; J: TRBJ1-4; V: TRBV29-1; DNA: TGCAGCGTGAGTCGGGACCCCGGAGAAAAACTGTTTTTT; CDR3: CSVSRDPGEKLFF
size: -; D: TRBD2; J: TRBJ2-2; V: TRBV5-1; DNA: TGCGCCAGCAGCTTGATATGGACTAGCGGGGGGACCGGGGAGCTGTTTTTT; CDR3: CASSLIWTSGGTGELFF
size: few; D: -; J: TRBJ2-1; V: TRBV12-3/TRBV12-4; DNA: TGTGCCAGCAGTTTAACCCGGCGGGTCTACAATGAGCAGTTCTTC; CDR3: CASSLTRRVYNEQFF
size: -; D: TRBD2; J: TRBJ2-3; V: TRBV6-2/TRBV6-3; DNA: TGTGCCAGCAGGCGGGGGTCAGATACGCAGTATTTT; CDR3: CASRRGSDTQYF
size: many; D: -; J: TRBJ1-4; V: TRBV30; DNA: TGTGCCTGGAGTGATGGCCTGACTGAAAAACTGTTTTTT; CDR3: CAWSDGLTEKLFF
size: few; D: TRBD2; J: TRBJ2-1; V: TRBV4-2; DNA: TGTGCCAGCAGCCAAGGGGAGACTAGCGGTAATGAGCAGTTCTTC; CDR3: CASSQGETSGNEQFF
size: -; D: -; J: TRBJ2-5; V: TRBV5-6; DNA: TGTGCCAGCAGCTTGGACTGGTCGGGCCAAGAGACCCAGTACTTC; CDR3: CASSLDWSGQETQYF
size: many; D: -; J: TRBJ2-7; V: TRBV6-1; DNA: TGTGCCAGCAGCCCCGAGACTAGGATAGGCGAGCAGTACTTC; CDR3: CASSPETRIGEQYF
size: -; D: TRBD2; J: TRBJ2-3; V: TRBV27; DNA: TGTGCCAGCAGTTTATCATACTGGACTAGCGGGGGACTCAAAAAATACACAGATACGCAGTATTTT; CDR3: CASSLSYWTSGGLKKYTDTQYF
size: few; D: TRBD1; J: TRBJ2-7; V: TRBV4-2; DNA: TGTGCCAGCAGCCAAGAAAAGGGGACAGGGTGGCCCTACGAGCAGTACTTC; CDR3: CASSQEKGTGWPYEQYF
size: -; D: -; J: TRBJ2-1; V: TRBV25-1; DNA: TGTGCCAGCAGTGAATCCGGGCGATCGGATGAGCAGTTCTTC; CDR3: CASSESGRSDEQFF
size: few; D: TRBD2; J: TRBJ2-1; V: TRBV28; DNA: TGTGCCAGCAATAGCGGGGTCTCCTACAATGAGCAGTTCTTC; CDR3: CASNSGVSYNEQFF
size: many; D: -; J: TRBJ1-5; V: TRBV24-1; DNA: TGTGCCACCAGTGATCCCCTCCGGCAAGATGAGCCCCAGCATTTT; CDR3: CATSDPLRQDEPQHF
size: few; D: TRBD1; J: TRBJ2-7; V: TRBV6-5; DNA: TGTGCCAGCAGTTTGACAGGGGATAACTACGAGCAGTACTTC; CDR3: CASSLTGDNYEQYF
size: few; D: -; J: TRBJ1-5; V: TRBV9; DNA: TGTGCCAGCAGCGTAGGCCCGGTATTGGGGCAGGGTCAGCCCCAGCATTTT; CDR3: CASSVGPVLGQGQPQHF
size: few; D: TRBD1; J: TRBJ1-6; V: TRBV6-1; DNA: TGTGCCAGCAGTGCCGGGACAGGGATGTCACCCCTCCACTTT; CDR3: CASSAGTGMSPLHF
size: many; D: -; J: TRBJ2-1; V: TRBV29-1; DNA: TGCAGCGTTGAGGAGGGACATTACAATGAGCAGTTCTTC; CDR3: CSVEEGHYNEQFF
size: few; D: TRBD1; J: TRBJ2-5; V: TRBV5-1; DNA: TGCGCCAGCAGCCCCCAGACAGGGCCTAGGGAGACCCAGTACTTC; CDR3: CASSPQTGPRETQYF
size: many; D: -; J: TRBJ2-7; V: TRBV6-6; DNA: TGTGCCAGCAGGGACTACGAGCAGTACTTC; CDR3: CASRDYEQYF
size: -; D: TRBD2; J: TRBJ2-7; V: TRBV5-1; DNA: TGCGCCAGCAGCTTGGCGTCGAGCGGGAGGACCTACGAGCAGTACTTC; CDR3: CASSLASSGRTYEQYF
size: -; D: -; J: TRBJ2-1; V: TRBV12-3/TRBV12-4; DNA: TGTGCCAGCAGAACGCACGGGAGGGGACAGGGAATCTACAATGAGCAGTTCTTC; CDR3: CASRTHGRGQGIYNEQFF
size: many; D: -; J: TRBJ2-5; V: TRBV10-3; DNA: TGTGCCATCAGTGAGTCGAGGCGGGGTAAAGAGACCCAGTACTTC; CDR3: CAISESRRGKETQYF
size: few; D: TRBD1; J: TRBJ2-2; V: TRBV9; DNA: TGTGCCAGCAGCGAGGGACAGGGGGCGATAACCGGGGAGCTGTTTTTT; CDR3: CASSEGQGAITGELFF
size: few; D: -; J: TRBJ2-7; V: TRBV7-9; DNA: TGTGCCAGCAGCTCCAGTAGGGAGCAGTACTTC; CDR3: CASSSSREQYF
size: many; D: -; J: TRBJ2-1; V: TRBV5-1; DNA: TGCGCCAGCAGCACCCTAGCGACTAATGAGCAGTTCTTC; CDR3: CASSTLATNEQFF
size: many; D: -; J: TRBJ1-5; V: TRBV11-2; DNA: TGTGCCAGCAGCCAAAACGTGAATCAGCCCCAGCATTTT; CDR3: CASSQNVNQPQHF
size: -; D: TRBD1; J: TRBJ1-2; V: TRBV7-2; DNA: TGTGCCAGCAGCTTAGGGGGACAGGGAGGCTATGGCTACACCTTC; CDR3: CASSLGGQGGYGYTF
size: many; D: TRBD2; J: TRBJ2-3; V: TRBV7-2; DNA: TGTGCCAGCAGCTTAGCGCACGGGAGGACCCTCACAGATACGCAGTATTTT; CDR3: CASSLAHGRTLTDTQYF
size: many; D: TRBD2; J: TRBJ2-7; V: TRBV6-5; DNA: TGTGCCAGCAGTTATGGGGGGGAGAGCTCCTACGAGCAGTACTTC; CDR3: CASSYGGESSYEQYF
size: -; D: TRBD1; J: TRBJ1-1; V: TRBV20-1; DNA: TGCAGTGCTAGAACAGGGGGTGGGGGCACTGAAGCTTTCTTT; CDR3: CSARTGGGGTEAFF
size: many; D: -; J: TRBJ2-7; V: TRBV12-3/TRBV12-4; DNA: TGTGCCAGCAGTCCGGGACTTGTCTACGAGCAGTACTTC; CDR3: CASSPGLVYEQYF
size: many; D: -; J: TRBJ1-1; V: TRBV7-2; DNA: TGTGCCAGCAGCTTAGATATGGTGATTGAAGCTTTCTTT; CDR3: CASSLDMVIEAFF
size: -; D: TRBD2; J: TRBJ2-3; V: TRBV4-2; DNA: TGTGCCAGCAGCCCAAGCGGGAGGGCCGAAGATACGCAGTATTTT; CDR3: CASSPSGRAEDTQYF
size: -; D: -; J: TRBJ1-1; V: TRBV6-2/TRBV6-3; DNA: TGTGCCAGCAGTCACAAGGGTGATGCTTTCTTT; CDR3: CASSHKGDAFF
size: few; D: -; J: TRBJ2-1; V: TRBV5-4; DNA: TGTGCCAGCAGCGCAAACAGGTATACCTCCTACAATGAGCAGTTCTTC; CDR3: CASSANRYTSYNEQFF
size: -; D: -; J: TRBJ1-5; V: TRBV20-1; DNA: TGCAGTGCTAGAGTGGGGGGAAACACTCCCCAGCATTTT; CDR3: CSARVGGNTPQHF